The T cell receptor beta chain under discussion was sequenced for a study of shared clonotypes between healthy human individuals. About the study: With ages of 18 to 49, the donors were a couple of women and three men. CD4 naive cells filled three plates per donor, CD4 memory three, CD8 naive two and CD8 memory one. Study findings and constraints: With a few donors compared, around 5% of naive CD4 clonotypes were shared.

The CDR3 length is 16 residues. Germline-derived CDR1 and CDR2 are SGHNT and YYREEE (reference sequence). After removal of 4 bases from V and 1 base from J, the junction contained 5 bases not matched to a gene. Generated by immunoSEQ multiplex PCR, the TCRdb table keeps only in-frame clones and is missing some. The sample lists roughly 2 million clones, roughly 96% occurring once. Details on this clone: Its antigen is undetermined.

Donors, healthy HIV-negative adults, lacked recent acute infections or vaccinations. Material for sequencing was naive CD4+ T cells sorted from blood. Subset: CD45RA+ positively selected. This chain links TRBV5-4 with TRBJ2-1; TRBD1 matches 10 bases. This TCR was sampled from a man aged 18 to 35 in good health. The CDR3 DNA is TGTGCCAGCAGCGGGTGGGACAGGGGATCCTACAATGAGCAGTTCTTC. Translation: CASSGWDRGSYNEQFF.